The 30 T cell receptor beta chains presented below share a single source sample, sequenced in a study of blood T cells in healthy people across ages. Sample-barcoded 5' priming and a J-beta primer mix drove a second PCR of roughly 7 to 11 cycles. TCRdb re-called the 5' RACE reads through MiXCR, storing one row per CDR3 protein. Of some 920,000 distinct CDR3 sequences detected, about 51% appear once; the ten largest clones hold around 21%. The sequenced sample was blood. These receptors all stem from a woman aged 60 to 75 in good health.

The rearrangement uses TRBV6-2 or TRBV6-3 and TRBJ1-1; weak D call: TRBD1 (5 bases). Germline V gives CDR1 MNHEY, CDR2 SVGEGT. Trimming shortened V by 7 bases and J by 0 bases, and 15 bases separated the two germline ends. This CDR3 has 15 amino acids. CDR3 in amino acids: CASKGAALMNTEAFF. The CDR3 coding sequence is TGTGCCAGCAAAGGGGCAGCTTTGATGAACACTGAAGCTTTCTTT.

This clonotype came up a few times. The chain combines TRBV29-1 with TRBJ2-7, with unresolved D. This CDR3 comprises 11 residues. Trimming removed 7 bases at V and 1 base at J, with 8 bases between. The V gene's germline CDR1 is SQVTM and CDR2 ANQGSEA. The CDR3 loop reads CSAEQSYEQYF. The CDR3, as DNA: TGCAGCGCCGAACAGTCCTACGAGCAGTACTTC.

The chain combines TRBV24-1 with TRBJ2-5, with unresolved D. This CDR3 has 13 amino acids. V shed 5 bases and J shed 0 bases, with 6 bases lying between them. Per germline, CDR1 KGHDR and CDR2 SFDVKD. The CDR3 here is CATSVSHQETQYF. In DNA, the CDR3 is TGTGCCACCAGTGTCTCGCACCAAGAGACCCAGTACTTC.

V usage is TRBV21-1 and J usage is TRBJ2-5; TRBD2, as called in the table, went unchecked against the DNA. TRBV21-1 is tagged as a pseudogene. The CDR3 is 17 amino acids. The chain's CDR3 is CASSKGGEDKGQETQYF. DNA for the CDR3: TGTGCCAGCAGCAAAGGGGGGGAGGACAAAGGGCAGGAGACCCAGTACTTC.

With respect to this clonotype: With a much larger clone just one base away, this may be a read error. The V gene is TRBV6-2 or TRBV6-3, the J gene TRBJ2-5; 11 bases are shared with TRBD2. The last part of the DNA fits TRBJ2-7 better; the J call may be wrong. Looked up from germline, CDR1 is MNHEY and CDR2 is SVGEGT. The CDR3 spans 14 residues. The CDR3 sequence: CVSSQTSGSYEQYF. The CDR3 bases are TGTGTCAGCAGCCAAACTAGCGGGAGTTACGAGCAGTACTTC.

This clonotype was recorded many times. The chain employs TRBV29-1 and TRBJ2-6, with no clear D. The CDR3 runs to 14 residues. Germline CDR1 reads SQVTM; CDR2 reads ANQGSEA. Between the trimmed V and J ends, which lost 6 bases and 0 bases, there was a span of 9 bases. CDR3 loop: CSVATSSGANVLTF. The CDR3 DNA follows: TGCAGCGTCGCGACAAGCTCTGGGGCCAACGTCCTGACTTTC.

This clonotype was seen only once. This chain joins TRBV4-1 and TRBJ2-7, with D perhaps being TRBD1 or TRBD2 (5 bases each). The germline V gene has CDR1 MGHRA and CDR2 YSYEKL. The CDR3 covers 14 residues. V was cut by 3 bases and J by 2 bases, with 11 bases left in between. The CDR3 sequence: CASSHVGTAYEQYF. The CDR3, as DNA: TGCGCCAGCAGCCATGTAGGGACGGCCTACGAGCAGTACTTC.

V usage is TRBV6-5 and J usage is TRBJ2-3, with D tentatively TRBD2 (5 bases). In germline, CDR1 is MNHEY, CDR2 SVGAGI. The CDR3 has 14 residues. Trimming cost V 6 bases and J 9 bases, with 19 bases left between them. The CDR3 protein is CASSRARAAGTQYF. The CDR3 bases are TGTGCCAGCAGCCGGGCCCGCGCTGCGGGCACGCAGTATTTT.

This rearrangement joins TRBV29-1 to TRBJ2-5; TRBD2 agrees at 7 bases. CDR1 and CDR2 from the germline V gene are SQVTM and ANQGSEA. The CDR3 totals 11 residues. V lost 7 bases and J lost 9; bases outside the gene matches: 8. The CDR3 spells CSGGEGLSQYF. The CDR3 DNA reads TGCAGCGGCGGGGAGGGGCTATCCCAGTACTTC.

This clonotype was found a few times. The chain has TRBV12-3 or TRBV12-4 and TRBJ2-3; TRBD2 matches 14 bases. Germline trimming cut 6 bases from V and 5 bases from J; bases unmatched to any gene: 7. The CDR3 sequence is 16 residues long. The CDR3 loop is CASSGLAGGAIDTQYF. The CDR3 nucleotides are TGTGCCAGCAGCGGACTAGCGGGAGGAGCTATAGATACGCAGTATTTT.

The sample holds one count of this clonotype. The chain carries TRBV2 and TRBJ2-7; TRBD2 is a possible D gene (5 bases). This CDR3 is built from 13 residues. Germline V lookup: CDR1 SNHLY, CDR2 FYNNEI. The germline V and J ends were trimmed by 6 bases and 5 bases, with 14 bases remaining between them. CDR3 bases: TGTGCCAGCAGGCCGGCGGGTTCCAACGAGCAGTACTTC. This codes for CASRPAGSNEQYF.

The rearrangement links TRBV4-3 to TRBJ2-7; the D gene is possibly TRBD1 (5 bases). Deletions cut 0 bases from V and 7 bases from J, with 19 bases between. This CDR3 contains 16 residues. CDR1 and CDR2 (germline): LGHNA, YSLEER. The CDR3 loop reads CASSQDRDSGLGEQYF. The CDR3 region has the DNA TGCGCCAGCAGCCAAGATCGTGACAGTGGATTGGGGGAGCAGTACTTC.

The table lists this clonotype with a count of one. V gene TRBV12-3 or TRBV12-4 combines with J gene TRBJ2-1; 10 bases are a match to TRBD2. After removal of 3 bases from V and 7 bases from J, the junction contained 6 bases not matched to a gene. The length of the CDR3 is 15 residues. CDR3 loop: CASSLSRAGGNEQFF. Written as DNA, the CDR3 is TGTGCCAGCAGTTTGAGTCGAGCGGGAGGGAATGAGCAGTTCTTC.

This clonotype was seen only a few times. The CDR3 sequence is CAWTKGLGSYEQYF. The CDR3, as DNA: TGTGCCTGGACTAAGGGACTAGGCTCCTACGAGCAGTACTTC. The V gene is TRBV30, the J gene TRBJ2-7; 8 bases line up with TRBD2. Germline-derived CDR1 and CDR2 are GTSNPN and SVGIG (reference sequence). The CDR3 totals 14 residues. J lost 0 bases, V lost 4 bases, and 5 bases had no gene match.

This chain uses TRBV15 with TRBJ2-5, with unresolved D. This CDR3 comprises 16 residues. Trimming stripped 0 bases from V and 1 base from J, with 12 bases between. CDR1 is LNHNV and CDR2 is YYDKDF in the germline V gene (reference sequence). This chain's CDR3 is CATSRDRAATQETQYF. Written as DNA, the CDR3 is TGTGCCACCAGCAGAGATCGGGCAGCGACCCAAGAGACCCAGTACTTC.

The chain uses TRBV29-1 and TRBJ2-2, with D perhaps matching TRBD1 or TRBD2 (5 bases each). The V gene's germline CDR1 is SQVTM and CDR2 ANQGSEA. There are 17 residues in the CDR3. V lost 1 base and J 2 bases, leaving 17 bases between the germline ends. This chain's CDR3 is CSVEGRYGGANTGELFF. The DNA of the CDR3 is TGCAGCGTTGAAGGGCGGTATGGGGGAGCTAACACCGGGGAGCTGTTTTTT.

The V and J genes are TRBV28 and TRBJ2-5, with D perhaps TRBD2 (6 bases). In germline, CDR1 is MDHEN, CDR2 SYDVKM. CDR3 length: 13 residues. Deletions cut 4 bases from V and 6 bases from J, with 12 bases between. CDR3 amino acids: CASSSGGRKTQYF. CDR3 nucleotide sequence: TGTGCCAGCAGTTCTGGGGGGAGGAAGACCCAGTACTTC.

This clonotype appeared a single time. The V and J genes are TRBV20-1 and TRBJ2-7; D possibly corresponds to TRBD2 (5 bases). The V end lost 5 bases, the J end lost 5 bases, and 13 bases lay between the germline ends. The germline gives CDR1 DFQATT, CDR2 SNEGSKA (reference sequence). The CDR3 is made up of 12 amino acids. Written as DNA, the CDR3 is TGCAGTGCTTGGAGCGGAGGCAACGAGCAGTACTTC. Encoded protein: CSAWSGGNEQYF.

J is TRBJ1-5 and V is TRBV7-9, with D unresolved. This CDR3 contains 15 residues. Germline CDR1 reads SEHNR; CDR2 reads FQNEAQ (reference sequence). V lost 2 bases and J 3 bases, leaving 11 bases between the germline ends. The CDR3 is CASSLYGGDNQPQHF. CDR3 sequence (DNA): TGTGCCAGCAGCTTATACGGTGGGGACAATCAGCCCCAGCATTTT.

This clonotype occurred a few times. V and J are TRBV6-5 and TRBJ2-5; D is unresolved. Germline-derived CDR1 and CDR2 are MNHEY and SVGAGI. Trimming took off 1 base at V and 5 bases at J, with 14 bases between the two ends. This CDR3 region has 15 residues. The CDR3 here is CASSYYGVKGETQYF. In DNA, the CDR3 is TGTGCCAGCAGTTACTATGGGGTTAAAGGGGAGACCCAGTACTTC.

The J gene is TRBJ2-3, the V gene TRBV6-4, with 11 nucleotides matching TRBD1. V was clipped by 6 bases and J by 8 bases; unmatched bases: 13. CDR3 size: 16 residues. Germline assignment: CDR1 MRHNA and CDR2 SNTAGT. The chain's CDR3 is CASRAWDRGWGSTQYF. In DNA, the CDR3 is TGTGCCAGCAGGGCCTGGGACAGGGGGTGGGGGAGTACGCAGTATTTT.

The chain carries TRBV20-1 and TRBJ2-5; D uncertain. The CDR3 is made up of 12 amino acids. Per the germline V gene, CDR1 is DFQATT and CDR2 is SNEGSKA (reference sequence). Deletions cut 3 bases from V and 3 bases from J, with 8 bases between. In nucleotides, the CDR3 is TGCAGTGCTAGGGTGAGCGAAGAGACCCAGTACTTC. This gives the protein CSARVSEETQYF.

This clonotype has only a few counts. J is TRBJ2-7 and V is TRBV7-8, with 9 bases that match TRBD2. The CDR3 is made up of 16 amino acids. Trimming cost V 1 base and J 6 bases; bases outside gene matches: 10. CDR1 SGHVS and CDR2 FQNEAQ come from the germline V gene. The CDR3 reads CASSLEKREEGREQYF. For the CDR3, the DNA is TGTGCCAGCAGCTTAGAGAAGCGGGAGGAGGGTCGCGAGCAGTACTTC.

The V call is TRBV27, the J call TRBJ1-2; TRBD1 is a possible D gene (5 bases). V was clipped by 3 bases and J by 2 bases, with 10 bases between them. Germline V CDR1 and CDR2: MNHEY, SMNVEV (reference sequence). The CDR3 runs 14 residues. CDR3 bases: TGTGCCAGCAGTTTTCAGGGAACCAACTATGGCTACACCTTC. Protein: CASSFQGTNYGYTF.

This clonotype was detected a few times. J is TRBJ1-2 and V is TRBV4-1; D not certain. The CDR3 consists of 17 residues. The germline V gene encodes CDR1 MGHRA and CDR2 YSYEKL. V was cut by 6 bases and J by 4 bases, with 24 bases left in between. As DNA, the CDR3 is TGCGCCAGCAGTCATACGGACGATTCTTTCTTGACCTATGGCTACACCTTC. Translation gives CASSHTDDSFLTYGYTF.

This clonotype was counted only a few times. The V and J genes are TRBV4-2 and TRBJ2-7; TRBD2 matches 9 bases. J was trimmed by 3 bases and V by 1 base; bases with no gene match: 4. Germline V CDR1 and CDR2: LGHNA, YNFKEQ. The length of the CDR3 is 15 residues. The CDR3 DNA is TGTGCCAGCAGCCAAGCTTCTAGCGGGAACTACGAGCAGTACTTC. This translates into CASSQASSGNYEQYF.

The rearrangement links TRBV2 to TRBJ2-5, with TRBD2 identical over 8 bases. Germline CDR1 is SNHLY and CDR2 is FYNNEI. This CDR3 has 15 amino acids. V shed 8 bases and J 4 bases; nucleotides not matched to a gene: 12. CDR3 bases: TGTGCCAGCCTCCGCCGGGGGACTAGTGGAGAGACCCAGTACTTC. This sequence encodes CASLRRGTSGETQYF.

In its sample, this clonotype was seen a few times. This chain joins TRBV5-1 and TRBJ2-1; 7 bases align to TRBD1. The CDR3 spans 14 residues. Germline V lookup: CDR1 SGHRS, CDR2 YFSETQ. The junction had 5 bases not matched to a gene; V was cut back by 6 bases and J by 2 bases. For the CDR3, the DNA is TGCGCCAGCATGAAAACAGGGGCCTACAATGAGCAGTTCTTC. Amino acids: CASMKTGAYNEQFF.

The chain employs TRBV3-1 and TRBJ1-1, with D tentatively TRBD1 (5 bases). The germline gives CDR1 LGHDT, CDR2 YNNKEL (reference sequence). CDR3 size: 14 residues. V was shortened by 4 bases and J by 4 bases, with 13 bases between the two germline ends. CDR3 loop: CASSPRGIPTEAFF. CDR3 bases: TGTGCCAGCAGCCCCCGGGGGATCCCCACTGAAGCTTTCTTT.

The chain couples TRBV6-2 or TRBV6-3 to TRBJ2-7; D ambiguous. The germline V and J ends were trimmed by 4 bases and 2 bases, with 15 bases remaining between them. Germline V CDR1 and CDR2: MNHEY, SVGEGT. The CDR3 runs to 15 residues. CDR3: CASSSDPMVTYEQYF. The CDR3 bases are TGTGCCAGCAGTTCGGATCCCATGGTGACCTACGAGCAGTACTTC.